The TCR beta chain under discussion was sequenced for a study of monozygotic twins with inflammatory bowel disease. It was from whole blood, with no T cell sorting, that total RNA was isolated. In germline, CDR1 is SGHRS, CDR2 YFSETQ. CDR3 size: 14 residues. Notes on the study in general: TCRbeta diversity (inverse Simpson) was lower in IBD patients than in healthy co-twins. Patient repertoires may carry noise from differing immunosuppressive treatments.

On this clonotype itself: Its antigen is still unknown.

TCRdb re-called the 5' RACE reads and shows each CDR3 protein once, DNA omitted. The repertoire shows more than 350,000 distinct CDR3 sequences; the top ten hold about 2.4%. The V and J genes are TRBV5-1 and TRBJ2-3. Input material: blood. The clonotype originates from a human donor with ulcerative colitis or Crohn's disease, or a healthy co-twin of an affected twin (not recorded which). The CDR3 reads CASSYTASTDTQYF.